This note documents a single T cell receptor beta chain sequence. Its specificity is not known. This specimen comes from a study of CD8+ T cells in alopecia areata. Background on the study: Treated patients took oral tofacitinib at 5 to 10 mg twice daily. Affected scalp percentage gauged treated patients' severity. Findings and limits, study-wide: Scalp clonality dropped significantly under tofacitinib, as did expanded CD8+ top-100 clones. Any link of baseline CD8+ expansion to response, resting on one nonresponder, remains uncertain.

Treatment noted: oral pan-JAK inhibitor, 5-10 mg twice daily. Isolated RNA was reverse transcribed into cDNA used as the sequencing template. The table came from immunoSEQ multiplex PCR; TCRdb's copy has only in-frame clones and leaves some out. The data show around 120,000 clones, about 59% seen once. The germline V and J ends were trimmed by 8 bases and 0 bases, with 12 bases remaining between them. Germline V gene sequence: CDR1 SQVTM, CDR2 ANQGSEA. The CDR3 extends over 13 amino acids. J is TRBJ2-3 and V is TRBV29-1, with D uncertain. This sequence originates from a human donor with alopecia areata. The sample was CD4+ T cells sorted from blood, taken at week 4, from a patient treated with tofacitinib. CDR3 nucleotide sequence: TGCAGCCTCTCTTATTCTAGCACAGATACGCAGTATTTT. It yields the protein CSLSYSSTDTQYF.